The TCR beta chain under discussion was sequenced for a study of blood T cell repertoires in COVID-19. Study-wide background: Samples taken during acute and convalescent COVID-19 were collected in the United States, Italy and Spain. The analysed material was cDNA or gDNA that came from T cells, B-cell-depleted T cells, or PBMCs.

The CDR3 extends over 16 amino acids. Per the germline V gene, CDR1 is SGHRS and CDR2 is YFSETQ. V lost 0 bases to trimming and J lost 0 bases, with 9 bases between them. Source study methods: Cell counts per sample came from amplifying reference gene primers. Only in-frame clones appear in the TCRdb table, and some are missing; sequencing was by immunoSEQ multiplex PCR. V, J and clone size were drawn from that table, and D and trimming were deduced from the DNA. The sample has about 150,000 clones, 82% seen once. The sample holds a few counts of this clone. The sequenced material came from peripheral blood. This sequence was found in a woman of 80 years or more with active or convalescent COVID-19. This chain links TRBV5-1 with TRBJ1-4, with D possibly TRBD1 on 5 matching bases. The CDR3 DNA follows: TGCGCCAGCAGCTTGGTAGGGGCCTCAACTAATGAAAAACTGTTTTTT. This encodes CASSLVGASTNEKLFF. The full variable domain, in which reference TRBV5-1 and TRBJ1-4 provide the parts outside the CDR3, is KAGVTQTPRYLIKTRGQQVTLSCSPISGHRSVSWYQQTPGQGLQFLFEYFSETQRNKGNFPGRFSGRQFSNSRSEMNVSTLELGDSALYLCASSLVGASTNEKLFFGSGTQLSVL.